One sample yielded the 3 T cell receptor beta chains listed below, sequenced in a study of T-cell reconstitution after alpha-beta-depleted transplantation in children. Unique molecular identifiers tagged the TCRbeta library. TCRdb used MiXCR to reprocess the PCR reads, holding one entry per CDR3 protein. The data show 500,000 to 650,000 distinct CDR3 sequences, with around 10% seen just once and roughly 15% held by the top ten. The sample was PBMCs, mostly from graft donor cells, taken 180 days after TCRalphabeta/CD19-depleted stem cell transplant. The source of these receptors is a female patient under 10 years old who had a stem cell transplant for aplastic anemia, so the T cells may come from the graft donor.

This clonotype was found many times. The V and J genes are TRBV10-3 and TRBJ1-1, with D perhaps TRBD1 (6 bases). The CDR3 has 15 residues. V lost 6 bases, J lost 6 bases, and 20 bases lay in between. Germline-derived CDR1 and CDR2 are ENHRY and SYGVKD. The CDR3 here is CAISPQGMGEAEAFF. As DNA, the CDR3 is TGTGCCATCAGCCCACAGGGCATGGGTGAAGCTGAAGCTTTCTTT.

This clonotype was seen a handful of times. The chain is built from TRBV6-2 or TRBV6-3 and TRBJ2-7; a possible D gene is TRBD2 (6 bases). This CDR3 has 14 amino acids. V was shortened by 2 bases and J by 0 bases, with 8 bases between the two germline ends. CDR1 MNHEY and CDR2 SVGEGT come from the germline V gene. The CDR3 sequence is CASSYAGSSYEQYV. CDR3 nucleotides: TGTGCCAGCAGTTACGCGGGAAGCTCCTACGAGCAGTACGTC.

This clonotype was observed a handful of times. V and J are TRBV28 and TRBJ2-4; possibly TRBD2 for D (5 bases). CDR1 MDHEN and CDR2 SYDVKM come from the germline V gene. Trimming took 2 bases from V and 0 from J, leaving 17 bases between them. The CDR3 covers 18 residues. CDR3 sequence: CASSLRGWEFLAKNIQYF. In DNA, the CDR3 is TGTGCCAGCAGTTTACGCGGGTGGGAGTTTCTAGCCAAAAACATTCAGTACTTC. The complete variable domain, with remaining parts taken from reference TRBV28 and TRBJ2-4, reads DVKVTQSSRYLVKRTGEKVFLECVQDMDHENMFWYRQDPGLGLRLIYFSYDVKMKEKGDIPEGYSVSREKKERFSLILESASTNQTSMYLCASSLRGWEFLAKNIQYFGAGTRLSVL.